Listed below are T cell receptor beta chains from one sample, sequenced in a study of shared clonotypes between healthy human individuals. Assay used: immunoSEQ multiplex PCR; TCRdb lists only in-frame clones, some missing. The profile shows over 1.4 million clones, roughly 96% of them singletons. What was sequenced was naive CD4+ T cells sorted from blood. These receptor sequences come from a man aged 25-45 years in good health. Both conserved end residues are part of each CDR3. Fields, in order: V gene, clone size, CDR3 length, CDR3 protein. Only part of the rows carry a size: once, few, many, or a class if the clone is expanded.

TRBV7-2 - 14 CAVSGGQPNTEAFF
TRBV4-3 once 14 CASSRGASDGEQYF
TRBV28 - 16 CASSFSGTGSFQPQHF
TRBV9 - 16 CASSFLAGGDADTQYF
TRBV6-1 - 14 CASSETTRGYEQYF
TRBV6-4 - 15 CASSSSPTGAYGYTF
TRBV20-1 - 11 CSARLPNIQYF
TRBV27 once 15 CASRAGGHSNQPQHF
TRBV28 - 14 CASSLWAIYNEQFF
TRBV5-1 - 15 CASSRVGTGEYEQYF
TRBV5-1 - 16 CASSLEVAGGTDTQYF
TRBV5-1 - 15 CASSFPGLSSYEQYF
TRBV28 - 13 CASSLLGPDTQYF
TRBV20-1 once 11 CSASSQGTQYF
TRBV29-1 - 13 CSVFRASSGELFF
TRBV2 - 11 CASSLEETQYF
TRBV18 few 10 CASAGETQYF
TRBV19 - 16 CASRRGLAGGTDTQYF
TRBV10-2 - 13 CASSVQVSYEQYF
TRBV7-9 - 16 CASSQMDRDRYTEAFF
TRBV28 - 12 CASNLRNEKLFF
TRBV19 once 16 CASSIAARQLAYEQYF
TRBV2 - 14 CASSYTETTDTQYF
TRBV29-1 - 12 CSVDFPQETQYF
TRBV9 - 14 CASSGGQEHYGYTF
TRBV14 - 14 CASSQDTLGYGYTF
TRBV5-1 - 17 CASSLALASGRTDTQYF
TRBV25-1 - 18 CASSDTTGDSRSYNEQFF
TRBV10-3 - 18 CAISGPSRGRAGANVLTF
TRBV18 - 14 CASSPGTQSYEQYF
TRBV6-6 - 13 CASSSRLSETQYF
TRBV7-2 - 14 CASSLGGRQAGYTF
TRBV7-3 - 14 CASSPGTTNNEQFF
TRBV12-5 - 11 CASGLGFEQFF
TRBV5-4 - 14 CASSLDGRGYEQYF
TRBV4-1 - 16 CASSQEPWGGNQPQHF
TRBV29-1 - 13 CSFLARETDTQYF
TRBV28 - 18 CASSFLSPGPKGADTQYF
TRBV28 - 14 CATRSGGPNQKLFF
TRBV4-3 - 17 CASSQDGVPRTGNTIYF
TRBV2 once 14 CASSDSSVLGPQHF
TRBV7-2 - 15 CASSSTSGVYNEQFF
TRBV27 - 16 CASSPPPQGSLAEQYF
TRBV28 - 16 CASSLSGGGRAYEQYF
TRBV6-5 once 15 CASSYSQGRLNRQYF
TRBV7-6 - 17 CASSVRVWDSGTDTQYF
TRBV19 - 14 CASSIGSLNYGYTF
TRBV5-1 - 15 CASSLGDRSDSPLHF
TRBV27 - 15 CASSPYGQTNTEAFF
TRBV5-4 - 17 CASSPEQGAANTGELFF
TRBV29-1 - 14 CSVEVDRLSYEQYF
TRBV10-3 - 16 CAISESRTWGNQPQHF
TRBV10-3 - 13 CAISRDRTSGYTF
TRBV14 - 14 CASSLVGEKNIQYF
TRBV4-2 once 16 CASSHLDRAGGNEQFF
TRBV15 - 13 CATSRDQTYEQYF
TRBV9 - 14 CASSPLSGANVLTF